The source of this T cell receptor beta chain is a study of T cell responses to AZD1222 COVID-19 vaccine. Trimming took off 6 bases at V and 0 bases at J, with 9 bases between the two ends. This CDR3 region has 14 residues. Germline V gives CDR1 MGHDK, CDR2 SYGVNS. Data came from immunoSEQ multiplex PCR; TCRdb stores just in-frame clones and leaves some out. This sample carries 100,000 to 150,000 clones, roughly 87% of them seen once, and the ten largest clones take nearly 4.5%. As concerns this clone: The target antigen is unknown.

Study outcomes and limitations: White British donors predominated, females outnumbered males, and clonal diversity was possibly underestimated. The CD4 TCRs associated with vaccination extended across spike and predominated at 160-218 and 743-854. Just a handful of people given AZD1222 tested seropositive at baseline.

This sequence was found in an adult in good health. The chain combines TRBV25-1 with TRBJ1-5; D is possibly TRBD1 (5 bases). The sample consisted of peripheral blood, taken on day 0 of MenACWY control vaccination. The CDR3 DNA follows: TGTGCCAGCAGCGGGGACTATAGCAATCAGCCCCAGCATTTT. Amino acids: CASSGDYSNQPQHF.